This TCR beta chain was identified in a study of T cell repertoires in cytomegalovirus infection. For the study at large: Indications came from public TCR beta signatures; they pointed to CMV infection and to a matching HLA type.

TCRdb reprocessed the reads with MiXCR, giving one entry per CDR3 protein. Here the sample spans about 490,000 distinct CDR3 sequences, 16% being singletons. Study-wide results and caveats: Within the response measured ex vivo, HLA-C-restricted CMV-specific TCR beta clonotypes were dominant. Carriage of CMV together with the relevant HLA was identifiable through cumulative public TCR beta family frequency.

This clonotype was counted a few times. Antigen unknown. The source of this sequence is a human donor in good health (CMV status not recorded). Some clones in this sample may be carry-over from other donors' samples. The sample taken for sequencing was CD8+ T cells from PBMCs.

As DNA, the CDR3 is TGTGCCAGCAGCCTATACAGGGGCCCTGAGGAGACCCAGTACTTC. Residues: CASSLYRGPEETQYF. The chain uses TRBV3-1 and TRBJ2-5, with TRBD1 identical over 7 bases. CDR3 length: 15 residues. J was trimmed by 5 bases and V by 4 bases; bases with no gene match: 10. Germline V gene data show CDR1 as LGHDT and CDR2 as YNNKEL (reference sequence).